The rows below give T cell receptor beta chains drawn from one sample of a study of OX40 agonist ivuxolimab in advanced cancers. Sequencing was performed with immunoSEQ multiplex PCR; in TCRdb, only in-frame clones are kept and a portion is missing. The data hold about 130,000 clones, with about nine tenths observed a single time. This specimen was CD4+ or CD8+ T cells sorted from blood, taken in a trial of the OX40 agonist ivuxolimab. The receptor source for this set is an adult with an advanced solid tumor such as melanoma, head and neck, liver or kidney cancer. CDR3s include the opening cysteine and the closing phenylalanine or tryptophan. A D gene is named only where the DNA matches it firmly. Some rows have no size entry. The others give once, few or many, or a class for an expanded clone.

V	J	D	size	DNA	CDR3
TRBV19	TRBJ2-5	TRBD1	-	TGTGCCAGTAGTATCCCCGGGACAGGGTGGGAGACCCAGTACTTC	CASSIPGTGWETQYF
TRBV19	TRBJ2-7	TRBD1	-	TGTGCCAGTAGCGACGGACAGGGGGCGCGAAACGAGCAGTACTTC	CASSDGQGARNEQYF
TRBV19	TRBJ1-2	TRBD1	-	TGTGCCAGTAGTACGGACAGGGGGCATAACTATGGCTACACCTTC	CASSTDRGHNYGYTF
TRBV19	TRBJ2-7	-	-	TGTGCCAGTAAGCCCCAGGAGGGGAGCTCCCTCTACGAGCAGTACTTC	CASKPQEGSSLYEQYF
TRBV5-6	TRBJ2-1	-	-	TGTGCCAGCAGCGGCCCCGGGACCCTAAATGAGCAGTTCTTC	CASSGPGTLNEQFF
TRBV4-3	TRBJ2-7	TRBD1	-	TGCGCCAGCAGCCAATCCGGGACAGGGAGTTCCTACGAGCAGTACTTC	CASSQSGTGSSYEQYF
TRBV9	TRBJ1-1	TRBD1	once	TGTGCCAGCAGCGTAGGGGACAGGGCCACGTTGTTTGAAGCTTTCTTT	CASSVGDRATLFEAFF
TRBV19	TRBJ1-2	-	-	TGTGCCAGTAGTATTGGCTATGGCTACACCTTC	CASSIGYGYTF
TRBV19	TRBJ1-1	TRBD1	-	TGTGCCAGTACCGCCAAGGACAGGGCCGGCACTGAAGCTTTCTTT	CASTAKDRAGTEAFF
TRBV10-3	TRBJ2-7	TRBD2	once	TGTGCCATCAGTGAGCAACTAGCGGGATCGAAAGAGCAGTACTTC	CAISEQLAGSKEQYF
TRBV10-1	TRBJ2-1	TRBD2	-	TGCGCCAGCAGTGAGTCGCGGCTAGCGGGAGACAATGAGCAGTTCTTC	CASSESRLAGDNEQFF
TRBV7-2	TRBJ2-1	TRBD2	-	TGTGCCAGCAGCTTAGCCCAACTAGCGGGGGGCATTGAGCAGTTCTTC	CASSLAQLAGGIEQFF
TRBV21-1	TRBJ1-1	-	once	TGTGCCAGCAGCAAAATGAGGGGAACTGAAGCTTTCTTT	CASSKMRGTEAFF
TRBV4-1	TRBJ2-7	-	once	TGCGCCAGCAGCCAGGGCCCCCGGGACTGGACCTACGAGCAGTACTTC	CASSQGPRDWTYEQYF
TRBV4-3	TRBJ2-1	-	-	TGCGCCAGCAGCCAACAAGATTCCTCGTTCAATGAGCAGTTCTTC	CASSQQDSSFNEQFF
TRBV9	TRBJ2-2	-	-	TGTGCCAGCAGCGTAATAGGCACCGGGGAGCTGTTTTTT	CASSVIGTGELFF
TRBV7-9	TRBJ1-1	-	-	TGTGCCAGCAGCTTGGCAGGGGCTGAAGCTTTCTTT	CASSLAGAEAFF
TRBV7-2	TRBJ2-1	TRBD1	few	TGTGCCAGCAGCTTAGAATGGACAGGGTCAGAGCAGTTCTTC	CASSLEWTGSEQFF
TRBV9	TRBJ1-2	TRBD1	-	TGTGCCAGCAGCGCCACGGGGACAGGGGGAGGCTACACCTTC	CASSATGTGGGYTF
TRBV28	TRBJ1-1	TRBD1	-	TGTGCCACCCAAAGGGGGCCTTGGACTGAAGCTTTCTTT	CATQRGPWTEAFF